This TCR beta chain originates from a study of CXCR3-negative and CXCR3-positive naive CD8 T cells (dated by TCRdb to about 2019). Regarding the research as a whole: About 150 million TRB reads were obtained in total, roughly 1.5 +/- 0.3 million reads per library. The diversity and physicochemical repertoire analyses included around 10 donors pooled from two independent experiments. Naive subsets from 5 donors and memory cells from 3 donors were included in the TRBV-TRBJ cluster analysis.

Note on this clonotype: No antigen is known for it.

Each CD8+ T cell subset was flow-sorted in triplicate, and 300,000 or so cells per subset were placed directly into RLT lysis buffer. To exclude memory contaminants, naive CD8+ T cells were stringently defined as CD45RO-CCR7+CD27+CD95-. Using standard density gradient centrifugation, peripheral blood mononuclear cells were isolated from buffy coats. Naive CXCR3-negative and CXCR3-positive CD8+ T cells were flow-sorted using a FACSAria III. Total RNA was extracted from sorted cells with an RNeasy Mini Kit. Study-wide conclusions, independent of this receptor: TRBV-TRBJ usage was similar between naive CXCR3-negative and CXCR3-positive cells from the same donor, while memory cells showed distinct patterns. Because surface CD5, which has been linked to self-reactivity in mice, was comparable between naive subsets, TCR interaction strength was also inferred from TRB CDR3 physicochemical properties. Comparably high repertoire diversity was found in both naive subsets, whereas much lower repertoire diversity was found in memory CD8+ T cells. Freshly isolated PBMCs were used for most assays because CXCR3 expression partially decreased after cryopreservation. TRB CDR3s from CXCR3-positive naive cells showed higher hydrophobicity (lower Kidera factor 4), lower energy, and higher strength and volume indices than CXCR3-negative naive cells.

From cysteine to phenylalanine, the CDR3 is 13 amino acids long. There is no recorded DNA. CDR1 and CDR2, per the germline V gene (reference sequence), are GTSNPN and SVGIG. Instrument used: NextSeq 550. The Human TCR Profiling Kit (MiLaboratory) was used to prepare UMI-labeled 5' RACE TRB cDNA libraries. The full amount of extracted RNA was used for cDNA synthesis, and the full amount of resulting cDNA was used for PCR amplification. Libraries were prepared in parallel using an identical number of PCR cycles. Per the authors' processing: MIGEC and MiXCR extracted about 53,000 +/- 10,000 unique UMI-labeled TRB cDNA molecules per library, requiring at least two reads per UMI. An average of approximately 40,000 +/- 10,000 functional in-frame TRB CDR3 nucleotide clonotypes without stop codons was found per library. After downsampling to 5000 UMI-labeled TRB molecules per sample, diversity metrics, including normalized Shannon-Wiener and Chao1, were computed in VDJtools. Clonotype-size-weighted physicochemical properties of the central five CDR3 residues (interaction energy, strength, volume and Kidera factor 4) were computed in VDJtools. The reads were reprocessed in TCRdb, with one entry per CDR3 protein sequence and no accompanying DNA. TCRdb, not the original authors, processed these V and J calls. The data table for this sample lists about 120,000 distinct CDR3 sequences. About 0.62% of the sample is taken by the ten largest.

Sample: naive CXCR3+ CD8+ T cells from blood. The sample's cell subset or site label is to be understood as: CD45RO-CCR7+CD27+CD95- naive CD8+ T cells expressing CXCR3 (TNR3+). This TCR was sampled from a human donor in good health. Some clones in this sample may be carry-over from other donors' samples. The V and J segments used are TRBV30 and TRBJ2-5; TCRdb's D call, TRBD1, is unchecked because there is no DNA. The CDR3 is CAWSLGGFETQYF.